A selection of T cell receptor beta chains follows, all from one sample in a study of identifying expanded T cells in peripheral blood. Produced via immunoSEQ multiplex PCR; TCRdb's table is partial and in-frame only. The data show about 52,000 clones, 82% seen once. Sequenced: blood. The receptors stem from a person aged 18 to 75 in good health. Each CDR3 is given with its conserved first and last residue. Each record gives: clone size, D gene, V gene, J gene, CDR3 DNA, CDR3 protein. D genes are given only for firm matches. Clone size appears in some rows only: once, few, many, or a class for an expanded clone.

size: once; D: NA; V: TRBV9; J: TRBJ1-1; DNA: TGTGCCAGCAGCGACGGGGGGAACACTGAAGCTTTCTTT; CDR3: CASSDGGNTEAFF
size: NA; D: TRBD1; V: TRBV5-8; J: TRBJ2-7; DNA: TGTGCCAGCAGCTCGGGACAGGGTTGGTCCTACGAGCAGTACTTC; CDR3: CASSSGQGWSYEQYF
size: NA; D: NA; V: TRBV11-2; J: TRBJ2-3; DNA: TGTGCCAGCAGCTTAAGGCGGGGAAGAGGGACAGATACGCAGTATTTT; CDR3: CASSLRRGRGTDTQYF
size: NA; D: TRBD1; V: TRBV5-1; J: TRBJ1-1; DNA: TGCGCCAGCAGCTTGGGGCAGGGGGCTAGGGAAGCTTTCTTT; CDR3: CASSLGQGAREAFF
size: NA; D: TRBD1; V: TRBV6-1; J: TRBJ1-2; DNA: TGTGCCAGCAGTGGTAACAGGGGTCTCAATATTGGTGGCTACACCTTC; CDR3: CASSGNRGLNIGGYTF
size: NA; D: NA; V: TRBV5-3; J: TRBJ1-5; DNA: TGTGCCAGAAGCTTGGATGGCTCTTTTAGCAATCAGCCCCAGCATTTT; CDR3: CARSLDGSFSNQPQHF
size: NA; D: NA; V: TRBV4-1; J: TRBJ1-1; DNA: TGCGCCAGCAGCCCCGACCCCGGGGGGTACACTGAAGCTTTCTTT; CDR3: CASSPDPGGYTEAFF
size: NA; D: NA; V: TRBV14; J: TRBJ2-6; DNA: TGTGCCAGCAGCCAAGATAATCGGCGGAACTCTGGGGCCAACGTCCTGACTTTC; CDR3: CASSQDNRRNSGANVLTF
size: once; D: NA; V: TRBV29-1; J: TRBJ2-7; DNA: TGCAGCGTTGGGCCCGGAGGGCGGACGAACGAGCAGTACTTC; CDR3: CSVGPGGRTNEQYF
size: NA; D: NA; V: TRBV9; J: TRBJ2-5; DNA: TGTGCCAGCAGCGTAGGGGATAGTCGGGAGACCCAGTACTTC; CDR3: CASSVGDSRETQYF
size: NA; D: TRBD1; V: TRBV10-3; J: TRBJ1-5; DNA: TGTGCCATCAGACCTGACAGGGGTCCAAATCAGCCCCAGCATTTT; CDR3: CAIRPDRGPNQPQHF
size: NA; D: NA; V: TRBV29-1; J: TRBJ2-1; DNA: TGCAGCGTTGAGGGCAGGGTCTCCTACAATGAGCAGTTCTTC; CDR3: CSVEGRVSYNEQFF
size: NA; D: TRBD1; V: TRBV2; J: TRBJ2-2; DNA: TGTGCCAGCAGTGAACAGGGGGCTTTCAACACCGGGGAGCTGTTTTTT; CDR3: CASSEQGAFNTGELFF
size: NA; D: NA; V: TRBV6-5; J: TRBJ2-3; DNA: TGTGCCAGGTATGGTGCGGGACCAAAGATTGGTGCGCAGTATTTT; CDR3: CARYGAGPKIGAQYF
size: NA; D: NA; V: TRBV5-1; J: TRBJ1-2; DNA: TGCGCCAGCAGCCCCGACACAAGAATGGGGGGCTACACCTTC; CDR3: CASSPDTRMGGYTF
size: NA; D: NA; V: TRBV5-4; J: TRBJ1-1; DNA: TGTGCCAGCAGCCCTACGGGGGCGAACACTGAAGCTTTCTTT; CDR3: CASSPTGANTEAFF
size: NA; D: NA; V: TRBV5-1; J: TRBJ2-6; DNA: TGCGCCAGCAGCTCCGGGGACTCTGGGGCCAACGTCCTGACTTTC; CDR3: CASSSGDSGANVLTF
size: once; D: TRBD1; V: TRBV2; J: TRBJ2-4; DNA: TGTGCCAGCATACAGGACAGGGCAAACATTCAGTACTTC; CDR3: CASIQDRANIQYF
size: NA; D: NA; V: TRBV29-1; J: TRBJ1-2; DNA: TGCAGCTCCTGGTCCGGGGCTGGCGGCTACACCTTC; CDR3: CSSWSGAGGYTF
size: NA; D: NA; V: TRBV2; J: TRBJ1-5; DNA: TGTGCCAGCAGTGACGGGGGGTGGCAGCCCCAGCATTTT; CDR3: CASSDGGWQPQHF
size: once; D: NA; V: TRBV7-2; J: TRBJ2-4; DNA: TGTGCCAGCAGCGCCGATCCCAAAAACATTCAGTACTTC; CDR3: CASSADPKNIQYF
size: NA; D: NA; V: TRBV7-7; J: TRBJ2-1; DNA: TGTGCCAGCAGCCCGGGACTCATCAGCTCCTACAATGAGCAGTTCTTC; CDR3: CASSPGLISSYNEQFF
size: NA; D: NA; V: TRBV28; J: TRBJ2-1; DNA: TGTGCCAGCAGGGGGACTCCGTCCAATGAGCAGTTCTTC; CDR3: CASRGTPSNEQFF
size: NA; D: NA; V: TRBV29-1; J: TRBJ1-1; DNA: TGCAGCGCTGGGAACAGGGTTGGAAACACTGAAGCTTTCTTT; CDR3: CSAGNRVGNTEAFF
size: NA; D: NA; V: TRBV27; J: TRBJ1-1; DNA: TGTGCCAGCAGAAAATCGGGGGACGAAGCTTTCTTT; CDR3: CASRKSGDEAFF
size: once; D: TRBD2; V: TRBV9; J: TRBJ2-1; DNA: TGTGCCAGCAGCCCCCCCCACGGGAGGGGCAATGAGCAGTTCTTC; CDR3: CASSPPHGRGNEQFF
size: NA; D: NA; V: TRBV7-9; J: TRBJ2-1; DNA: TGTGCCAGCAGCCTGACGGGGGAGAATGAGCAGTTCTTC; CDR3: CASSLTGENEQFF
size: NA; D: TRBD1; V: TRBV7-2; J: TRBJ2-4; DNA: TGTGCCAGCAGCTTAGGGGCCCGACAGGGCCAAAACATTCAGTACTTC; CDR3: CASSLGARQGQNIQYF
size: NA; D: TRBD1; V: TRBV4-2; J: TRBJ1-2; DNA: TGTGCCAGCAGCCAAGCCGGACAGGGGGCAGGCTATGGCTACACCTTC; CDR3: CASSQAGQGAGYGYTF
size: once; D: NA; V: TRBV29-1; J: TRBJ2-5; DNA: TGCAGCGTTGAAGTTGGCGGAGCGGAGACCCAGTACTTC; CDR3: CSVEVGGAETQYF